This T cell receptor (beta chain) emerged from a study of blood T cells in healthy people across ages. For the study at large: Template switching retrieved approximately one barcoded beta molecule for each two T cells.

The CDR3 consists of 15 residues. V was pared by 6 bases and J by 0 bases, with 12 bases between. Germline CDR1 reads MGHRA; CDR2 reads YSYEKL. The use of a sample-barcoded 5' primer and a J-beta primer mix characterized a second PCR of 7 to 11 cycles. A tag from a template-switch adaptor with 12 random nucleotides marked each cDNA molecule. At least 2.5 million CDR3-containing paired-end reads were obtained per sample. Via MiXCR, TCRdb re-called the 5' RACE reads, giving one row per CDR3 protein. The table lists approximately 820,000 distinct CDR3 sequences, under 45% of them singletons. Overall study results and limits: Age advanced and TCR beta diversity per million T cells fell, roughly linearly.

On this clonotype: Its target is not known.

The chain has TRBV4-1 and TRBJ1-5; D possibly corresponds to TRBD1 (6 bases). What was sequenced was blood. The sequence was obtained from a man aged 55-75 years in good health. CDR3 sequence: CASSSGQFSNQPQHF. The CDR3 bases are TGCGCCAGCAGTTCAGGACAGTTTAGCAATCAGCCCCAGCATTTT.